These T cell receptor beta chains were read from a single sample in a study of shared clonotypes between healthy human individuals. Repertoires were generated with immunoSEQ multiplex PCR, while TCRdb's copy carries only in-frame clones and drops some. The profile shows almost 700,000 clones, under 95% of them singletons. Sequenced: naive CD8+ T cells sorted from blood. These receptors were obtained from a man in his thirties or forties in good health. Both conserved end residues are part of each CDR3. The D gene is left open where the match is weak. Clone size is stated in some rows and not others, as once, few, many or a class when expanded.

V	size	J	D	DNA	CDR3
TRBV29-1	NA	TRBJ2-7	NA	TGCAGCGTTGCTGGGTACCCAGCCGACGAGCAGTACTTC	CSVAGYPADEQYF
TRBV10-1	NA	TRBJ2-1	TRBD2	TGCGCCAGCAGTGAGTCGAGCGGGAGATACTACAATGAGCAGTTCTTC	CASSESSGRYYNEQFF
TRBV28	NA	TRBJ2-3	NA	TGTGCCAGCAGCTGGTGGGCGGCCGGGACAGATACGCAGTATTTT	CASSWWAAGTDTQYF
TRBV9	NA	TRBJ2-7	NA	TGTGCCAGCAGCGTAGAGGGGGTTCCAAGCCCCTACGAGCAGTACTTC	CASSVEGVPSPYEQYF
TRBV7-6	NA	TRBJ2-1	TRBD2	TGTGCCAGCAGCTTACCCCACTCTTCTAGCGGGTTCGGCGGGGATGAGCAGTTCTTC	CASSLPHSSSGFGGDEQFF
TRBV27	NA	TRBJ1-5	NA	TGTGCCAGCGCCGTGCGGGCCCCACAGCCCCAGCATTTT	CASAVRAPQPQHF
TRBV2	NA	TRBJ2-1	NA	TGTGCCAGCAGGGCACTATACTTGGACAGCCGTAAGCCCTACAATGAGCAGTTCTTC	CASRALYLDSRKPYNEQFF
TRBV7-9	once	TRBJ1-2	TRBD1	TGTGCCAGCAGCTCCCAGGGGGCTGCCGTTAACTATGGCTACACCTTC	CASSSQGAAVNYGYTF
TRBV7-8	NA	TRBJ2-3	NA	TGTGCCAGCAGCTTAGAGGTGGGAAGCACAGATACGCAGTATTTT	CASSLEVGSTDTQYF
TRBV27	once	TRBJ2-5	NA	TGTGCCAGCAGTTTCATATCAGGGGTTCAAGAGACCCAGTACTTC	CASSFISGVQETQYF
TRBV5-4	NA	TRBJ2-7	TRBD1	TGTGCCAGCACTCGGGCGGGACAGGGGGCCCCCTACGAGCAGTACTTC	CASTRAGQGAPYEQYF
TRBV5-4	NA	TRBJ2-7	NA	TGTGCCAGCAGCTTGGGGGATAGTACCCGCGAGCAGTACTTC	CASSLGDSTREQYF
TRBV30	NA	TRBJ2-7	NA	TGTGCCTGGGGCGGGGGCAGCTCCTACGAGCAGTACTTC	CAWGGGSSYEQYF
TRBV6-5	NA	TRBJ1-1	NA	TGTGCCAGCACCTGGGACTCGAACACTGAAGCTTTCTTT	CASTWDSNTEAFF
TRBV7-8	once	TRBJ2-5	NA	TGTGCCAGCAGCTTATTCGGGGAGGAGACCCAGTACTTC	CASSLFGEETQYF
TRBV6-1	NA	TRBJ2-7	TRBD1	TGTGCCACCGGGACAGGGGGCTCCTACGAGCAGTACTTC	CATGTGGSYEQYF
TRBV29-1	NA	TRBJ2-1	NA	TGCAGCGTTGAAGATCCGCAGTCAGCCAGCGGCAGCTACAATGAGCAGTTCTTC	CSVEDPQSASGSYNEQFF
TRBV25-1	NA	TRBJ2-7	NA	TGTGCCAGCAGTGACTTAAGGGGGGGTTCAACCTACGAGCAGTACTTC	CASSDLRGGSTYEQYF
TRBV2	NA	TRBJ2-1	TRBD2	TGTGCCAGCAGTCAGCTAGCGGCCTACAATGAGCAGTTCTTC	CASSQLAAYNEQFF
TRBV15	NA	TRBJ2-3	NA	TGTGCCACCAGCAGGGAGAAAGATACGCAGTATTTT	CATSREKDTQYF
TRBV28	NA	TRBJ2-5	TRBD2	TGTGCCAGCAGTTTACCGTCTTCGGATGGGATTGATAGCGGGAGGCGGGAGACCCAGTACTTC	CASSLPSSDGIDSGRRETQYF
TRBV28	NA	TRBJ2-7	NA	TGTGCCAGCAGTTTACGGCAGTACGGAGAGCAGTACTTC	CASSLRQYGEQYF
TRBV7-9	NA	TRBJ2-1	TRBD2	TGTGCCAGCAGCTACAGAAGCGGGATGGGCGAGCAGTTCTTC	CASSYRSGMGEQFF
TRBV11-3	NA	TRBJ2-2	TRBD2	TGTGCCAGCAGCCCCAGGACTAGCGGGAACATCGGGGAGCTGTTTTTT	CASSPRTSGNIGELFF
TRBV27	NA	TRBJ2-7	TRBD1	TGTGCCAGCAGTCGGCCAGGGGGCTCCTTCTACGAGCAGTACTTC	CASSRPGGSFYEQYF
TRBV4-3	few	TRBJ1-5	NA	TGCGCCAGCAGCAGTAGGGTGGGGCAGCCCCAGCATTTT	CASSSRVGQPQHF
TRBV19	once	TRBJ1-5	TRBD1	TGTGCCAGTAGTATACTCGGACAGGGGGACGGACAGCCCCAGCATTTT	CASSILGQGDGQPQHF
TRBV5-6	NA	TRBJ1-1	NA	TGTGCCAGCAAGTCGCAAAGGGTTTCCTCTGAAGCTTTCTTT	CASKSQRVSSEAFF
TRBV4-1	once	TRBJ2-2	TRBD2	TGCGCCAGCAGCCAGCTAGCGGGAGGGGCAGAGACCGGGGAGCTGTTTTTT	CASSQLAGGAETGELFF
TRBV7-9	few	TRBJ1-5	NA	TGTGCCAGCAGCCCTCCGACAGACAATCAGCCCCAGCATTTT	CASSPPTDNQPQHF
TRBV14	NA	TRBJ2-7	NA	TGTGCCAGCAGCCAAGGGGTCTTCGAGGGGATCTACGAGCAGTACTTC	CASSQGVFEGIYEQYF
TRBV18	NA	TRBJ1-1	NA	TGTGCCAGCTCACCGAATAAAGACTCCCTTGGGAACACTGAAGCTTTCTTT	CASSPNKDSLGNTEAFF
TRBV18	once	TRBJ2-3	TRBD2	TGTGCCAGCTCACCCAGCGGGAGTGGAATTGATACGCAGTATTTT	CASSPSGSGIDTQYF
TRBV7-9	few	TRBJ2-7	NA	TGTGCCAGCAGCAAGGATGCCTACGAGCAGTACTTC	CASSKDAYEQYF
TRBV4-1	NA	TRBJ2-2	NA	TGCGCCAGCAGCCAAGAGCCGGGACCGACGAACACCGGGGAGCTGTTTTTT	CASSQEPGPTNTGELFF
TRBV7-3	once	TRBJ2-1	NA	TGTGCCAGCAGCTTAGGGTTCGGTTACAATGAGCAGTTCTTC	CASSLGFGYNEQFF
TRBV4-3	once	TRBJ2-5	NA	TGCGCCAGCAGCCACCCGGGACCAGAAGAGACCCAGTACTTC	CASSHPGPEETQYF
TRBV7-9	once	TRBJ1-5	NA	TGTGCCAGCAGCCCCTTTCCGCCTGGGAGCAATCAGCCCCAGCATTTT	CASSPFPPGSNQPQHF
TRBV6-4	NA	TRBJ2-1	TRBD2	TGTGCCAGCAGTCACGGACTAGCCAATGAGCAGTTCTTC	CASSHGLANEQFF
TRBV6-1	NA	TRBJ2-1	NA	TGTGCCAGCAGTGAATGGGAGGTCGTAGGCAATGAGCAGTTCTTC	CASSEWEVVGNEQFF